This TCR beta chain was found in a study of response to subunit inactivated influenza vaccine. Study-wide results and caveats: Only a handful of new T cells, the authors suggested, are recruited with each seasonal influenza vaccination.

Concerning this clonotype: Its antigen is unidentified.

Per the germline V gene, CDR1 is SGHRS and CDR2 is YFSETQ. The CDR3 has 16 residues. With V trimmed by 1 base and J by 6 bases, 5 bases remained unmatched. TCRdb called the RT-PCR reads again in MiXCR, with one record for every CDR3 protein. The profile covers 450,000 to 550,000 distinct CDR3 sequences, with over 25% appearing a single time and approximately 1.9% taken by the ten largest. The TCR was taken from a man over 45 who received an inactivated influenza vaccine. The chain links TRBV5-1 to TRBJ2-6; 9 bases match TRBD1. The input for sequencing was CD4+ T cells sorted from PBMCs, taken approximately 5 days after vaccination. CDR3 DNA: TGCGCCAGCAGCTTGACAGGGGGCCTGGTGGCCAACGTCCTGACTTTC. Its translation: CASSLTGGLVANVLTF.